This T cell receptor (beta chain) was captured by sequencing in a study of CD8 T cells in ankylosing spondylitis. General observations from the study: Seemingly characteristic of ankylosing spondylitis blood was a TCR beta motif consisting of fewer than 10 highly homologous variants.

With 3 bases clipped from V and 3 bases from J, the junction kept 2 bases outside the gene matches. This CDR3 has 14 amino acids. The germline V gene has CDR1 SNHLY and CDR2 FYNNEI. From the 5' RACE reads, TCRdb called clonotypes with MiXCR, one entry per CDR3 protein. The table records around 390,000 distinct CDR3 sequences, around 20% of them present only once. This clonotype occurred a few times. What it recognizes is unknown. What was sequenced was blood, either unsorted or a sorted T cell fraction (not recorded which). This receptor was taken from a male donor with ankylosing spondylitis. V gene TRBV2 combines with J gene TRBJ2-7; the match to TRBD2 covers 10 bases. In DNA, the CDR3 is TGTGCCAGCAGTGATTCTAGCGGGAGCTACGAGCAGTACTTC. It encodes CASSDSSGSYEQYF.